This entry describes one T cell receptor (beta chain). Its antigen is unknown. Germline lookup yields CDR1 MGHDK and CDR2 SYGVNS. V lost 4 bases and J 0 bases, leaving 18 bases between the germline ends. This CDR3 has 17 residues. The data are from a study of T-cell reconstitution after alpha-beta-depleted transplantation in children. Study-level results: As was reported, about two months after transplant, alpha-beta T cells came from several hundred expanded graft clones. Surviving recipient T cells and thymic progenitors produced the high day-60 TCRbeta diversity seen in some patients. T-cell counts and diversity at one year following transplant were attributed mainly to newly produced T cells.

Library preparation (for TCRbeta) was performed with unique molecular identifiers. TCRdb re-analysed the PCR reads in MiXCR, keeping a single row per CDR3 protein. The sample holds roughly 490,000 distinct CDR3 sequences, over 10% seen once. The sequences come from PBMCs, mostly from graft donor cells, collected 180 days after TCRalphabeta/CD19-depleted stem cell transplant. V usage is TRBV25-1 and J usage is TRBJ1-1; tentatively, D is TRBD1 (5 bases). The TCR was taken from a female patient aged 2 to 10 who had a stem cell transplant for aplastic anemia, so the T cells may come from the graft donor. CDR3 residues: CASSVYRAGTMNTEAFF. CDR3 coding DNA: TGTGCCAGCAGTGTATATCGGGCAGGGACCATGAACACTGAAGCTTTCTTT.